The 2 T cell receptor beta chains presented below share a single source sample, sequenced in a study of blood T cell repertoires in COVID-19 (dated by TCRdb to 2018 to 2021). The library relied on the immunoSEQ multiplex PCR assay. TCRdb carries this immuneACCESS record with in-frame sequences only. Its versions omit some clonotypes, under half of them owing to an unresolved V gene in the studies checked, with the rest unexplained. This sample holds about 250,000 clones; over 80% were observed only once. 2% to 3% of the sample goes to the ten largest clones. The sequencing sample was made of PBMCs or T cells enriched from blood (not recorded which). The origin of the receptors is a woman aged 25 to 39 with acute COVID-19.

This clone has only one observation. The chain links TRBV19 to TRBJ1-1; D unresolved. Per germline, CDR1 LNHDA and CDR2 SQIVND (reference sequence). The CDR3 is 16 residues long. The V gene lost 0 bases and the J gene lost 6 bases, with 17 bases spanning the gap. The CDR3 protein is CASSIDLMEGDAEAFF. As DNA, the CDR3 is TGTGCCAGTAGTATAGATCTCATGGAGGGAGATGCTGAAGCTTTCTTT.

The rearrangement links TRBV7-2 to TRBJ1-5, with 10 positions matching TRBD1. CDR1 and CDR2 from the germline V gene are SGHTA and FQGNSA. The CDR3 is 16 residues long. V trimming: 3 bases; J trimming: 0 bases; junction bases outside the gene matches: 2. In DNA form, the CDR3 reads TGTGCCAGCAGCTTCGGGACAGGGGATAGCAATCAGCCCCAGCATTTT. The encoded protein is CASSFGTGDSNQPQHF.